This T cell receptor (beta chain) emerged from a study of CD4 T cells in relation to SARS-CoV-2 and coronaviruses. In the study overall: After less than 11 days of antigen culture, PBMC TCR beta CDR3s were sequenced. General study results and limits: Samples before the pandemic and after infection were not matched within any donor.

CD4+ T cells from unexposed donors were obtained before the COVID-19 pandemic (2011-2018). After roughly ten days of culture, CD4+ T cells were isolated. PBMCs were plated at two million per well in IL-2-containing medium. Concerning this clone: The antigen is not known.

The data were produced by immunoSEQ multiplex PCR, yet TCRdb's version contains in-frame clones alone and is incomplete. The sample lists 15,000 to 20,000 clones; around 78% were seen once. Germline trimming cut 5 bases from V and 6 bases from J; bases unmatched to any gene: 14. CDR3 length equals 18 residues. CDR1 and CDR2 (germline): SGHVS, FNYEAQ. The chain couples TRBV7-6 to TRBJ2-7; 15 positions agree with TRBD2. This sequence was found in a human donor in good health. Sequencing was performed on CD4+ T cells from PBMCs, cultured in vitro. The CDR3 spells CASSPGLAGGPWVFEQYF. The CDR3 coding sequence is TGTGCCAGCAGCCCAGGACTAGCGGGAGGGCCCTGGGTGTTCGAGCAGTACTTC.